This T cell receptor (beta chain) was obtained from a study of immune cell composition in non-small cell lung cancer. Overall study results and limits: Roughly 75% of squamous and about 30% of adenocarcinoma cases had tumour-associated clones >0.5%. Overall clonality, unlike maximal tumour-associated clone frequency, did not predict TIL reactivity. Lung squamous cell carcinoma tumours had significantly higher top 10 clone scores and productive clonality than lung adenocarcinoma.

Produced via immunoSEQ multiplex PCR; TCRdb's table is partial and in-frame only. The table has approximately 15,000 clones, more than 65% seen once; the top ten hold 11%. Concerning this clone: Antigen unknown.

Trimming took 1 base from V and 0 from J; bases not matched to a gene: 6. Germline V gene sequence: CDR1 SGHRS, CDR2 YFSETQ. The length of the CDR3 is 16 residues. Sequencing was performed on lung tumor tissue. The chain combines TRBV5-1 with TRBJ1-1, with TRBD1 matching 7 bases. This TCR was sampled from a human donor with non-small cell lung cancer. The CDR3 DNA follows: TGCGCCAGCAGCTTGAAACAGGGGTCTATGAACACTGAAGCTTTCTTT. Translating gives CASSLKQGSMNTEAFF. Looking up the rest from reference TRBV5-1 and TRBJ1-1 gives the full variable domain: KAGVTQTPRYLIKTRGQQVTLSCSPISGHRSVSWYQQTPGQGLQFLFEYFSETQRNKGNFPGRFSGRQFSNSRSEMNVSTLELGDSALYLCASSLKQGSMNTEAFFGQGTRLTVV.